Below, one T cell receptor beta chain is given with its context. Its matching antigen is unknown. The CDR3 regions of TCR beta were amplified from RNA transcripts. With the HTBI primer set, the TCR CDR3 went through a first round of RT-PCR. TCRdb called the multiplex PCR reads again in MiXCR, with one record for every CDR3 protein. Of approximately 710,000 distinct CDR3 sequences in the sample, about 18% are singletons; the top ten hold about a sixth. This sample is drawn from a study of T cells in Graves' hyperthyroidism and ophthalmopathy. Study-level information: Peripheral blood draws took place at initial diagnosis, ahead of any treatment.

Findings and caveats of the study: Appearing also in blood were most of the thyroid clonotypes expanded above 0.001.

Newly diagnosed hyperthyroidism, duration under 2 months, in patients aged 18 to 65. Source material for PBMCs was about 10 ml fresh peripheral blood. Trimming took 2 bases from V and 5 from J, leaving 21 bases between them. Looked up from germline, CDR1 is SGDLS and CDR2 is YYNGEE. The CDR3 is 17 residues long. This TCR derives from a man aged 50-59 years with Graves' hyperthyroidism. Sequenced material: blood. V is TRBV9 and J is TRBJ2-3; possibly TRBD1 or TRBD2 for D (7 bases each). The CDR3 region has the DNA TGTGCCAGCAGCGTCGGGGGAGGGGGCGACGTCAGAGATACGCAGTATTTT. It is translated as CASSVGGGGDVRDTQYF.